One sample yielded the 18 T cell receptor beta chains listed below, sequenced in a study of beta chain features in type 1 diabetes. Study observations and caveats: All four CD4+ subsets of Type 1 diabetes patients contained TCRB CDR3s that were moderately but significantly shorter.

The whole isolated RNA underwent reverse transcription, so sequencing captured expressed TCRB transcripts. Generated by immunoSEQ multiplex PCR, the TCRdb table keeps only in-frame clones and is missing some. The sample carries more than 250,000 clones, roughly 22% recorded once. No antigen has been assigned to these receptors. Sequencing was done on a sample of naive CD4+ T cells from blood. The source of these receptors is a woman in her forties with type 1 diabetes.

The chain uses TRBV7-2 and TRBJ2-5; 9 bases are a match to TRBD1. The CDR3 loop spans 14 amino acids. Germline lookup yields CDR1 SGHTA and CDR2 FQGNSA. The V and J ends lost 4 bases and 5 bases, in that order; junction bases with no gene match: 5. The CDR3 nucleotides are TGTGCCAGCAGCTCTTACAGGGGGCAGGAGACCCAGTACTTC. Translation: CASSSYRGQETQYF.

The chain recombines TRBV18 with TRBJ1-2; a weak D match, TRBD1 (6 bases). The CDR3 runs to 18 residues. Trimming took 6 bases from V and 6 from J, leaving 29 bases between them. Germline V lookup: CDR1 KGHSH, CDR2 LQKENI. The CDR3 DNA sequence: TGTGCCAGCTCCTCTTCGGGTCCAGGGGCCACGGGAAAGGATGGCTACACCTTC. Protein product: CASSSSGPGATGKDGYTF.

The chain links TRBV7-2 to TRBJ2-1; D is perhaps TRBD2 (6 bases). Trimming left V 5 bases short and J 6 bases short, with 14 bases between. This CDR3 contains 14 residues. Germline V lookup: CDR1 SGHTA, CDR2 FQGNSA. The CDR3 DNA is TGTGCCAGCAGCGCGGGACTCCTCACCAATGAGCAGTTCTTC. Protein: CASSAGLLTNEQFF.

V gene TRBV19 combines with J gene TRBJ2-2, with unresolved D. V lost 0 bases to trimming and J lost 1 base, with 12 bases between them. The CDR3 spans 17 residues. CDR1 is LNHDA, CDR2 SQIVND, per germline (reference sequence). This CDR3 reads CASSIDQAAWNTGELFF. As DNA, the CDR3 is TGTGCCAGTAGTATAGATCAGGCCGCATGGAACACCGGGGAGCTGTTTTTT. The whole variable domain, filled in from reference TRBV19 and TRBJ2-2, reads DGGITQSPKYLFRKEGQNVTLSCEQNLNHDAMYWYRQDPGQGLRLIYYSQIVNDFQKGDIAEGYSVSREKKESFPLTVTSAQKNPTAFYLCASSIDQAAWNTGELFFGEGSRLTVL.

This clone was found a few times. The CDR3 nucleotides read TGCGCCAGCAGCTTCGGGACTAGTAACTCCTACGAGCAGTACTTC. Protein: CASSFGTSNSYEQYF. This chain links TRBV5-1 with TRBJ2-7, with 8 nucleotides matching TRBD2. After removal of 2 bases from V and 0 bases from J, the junction contained 4 bases not matched to a gene. The CDR3 contains 15 residues. Germline V CDR1 and CDR2: SGHRS, YFSETQ.

J is TRBJ2-7 and V is TRBV28, with TRBD1 matching 8 bases. J lost 2 bases, V lost 6 bases, and 6 bases had no gene match. Germline-derived CDR1 and CDR2 are MDHEN and SYDVKM. This CDR3 region has 14 residues. Here the CDR3 DNA reads TGTGCCAGCAGCCGAGGACAGGGACCCTACGAGCAGTACTTC. Its translation is CASSRGQGPYEQYF.

Only one count was recorded for this clone. This rearrangement joins TRBV9 to TRBJ2-5, with D maybe TRBD2 (6 bases). V lost 3 bases, J lost 2 bases, and 8 bases lay in between. The CDR3 consists of 13 residues. CDR1 and CDR2 (germline): SGDLS, YYNGEE. Here the CDR3 reads CASSEGLQETQYF. In DNA form, the CDR3 reads TGTGCCAGCAGCGAGGGACTGCAAGAGACCCAGTACTTC.

The chain carries TRBV5-1 and TRBJ2-7; 9 bases match TRBD2. The CDR3 loop spans 15 amino acids. V gave up 2 bases and J gave up 3 bases; unmatched junction bases: 6. Germline CDR1 is SGHRS and CDR2 is YFSETQ. This chain's CDR3 is CASSLILAGDYEQYF. CDR3 coding DNA: TGCGCCAGCAGCTTAATTTTAGCGGGGGACTACGAGCAGTACTTC.

The rearrangement links TRBV7-2 to TRBJ2-5, with 7 bases lining up with TRBD1. CDR3 length: 12 amino acids. Trimming took 5 bases from V and 4 from J; bases not matched to a gene: 1. Germline-derived CDR1 and CDR2 are SGHTA and FQGNSA. CDR3 sequence: CASSRTGETQYF. The CDR3 DNA is TGTGCCAGCAGCAGGACAGGAGAGACCCAGTACTTC.

This clone was observed a handful of times. The chain couples TRBV2 to TRBJ2-3; 9 bases are a match to TRBD1. The ends lost 6 bases at V and 6 bases at J; junction bases unmatched: 4. The CDR3 runs 13 residues. The germline V gene encodes CDR1 SNHLY and CDR2 FYNNEI. The CDR3 loop is CASSPDRGDTQYF. Written as DNA, the CDR3 is TGTGCCAGCAGCCCCGACAGGGGGGATACGCAGTATTTT.

This chain connects TRBV28 to TRBJ1-1; 9 bases are a match to TRBD1. The germline V gene encodes CDR1 MDHEN and CDR2 SYDVKM. The CDR3 sequence is 14 residues long. Trimming cost V 5 bases and J 1 base; bases outside gene matches: 2. The CDR3 DNA sequence: TGTGCCAGCAGTACAGGGGGCTGGAACACTGAAGCTTTCTTT. Residues: CASSTGGWNTEAFF.

V usage is TRBV9 and J usage is TRBJ2-3; weak D call: TRBD1 (5 bases). From germline, CDR1 is SGDLS and CDR2 YYNGEE. V lost 0 bases, J lost 1 base, and 9 bases lay in between. The CDR3 spans 15 residues. CDR3 loop: CASSVEVGGTDTQYF. As DNA, the CDR3 is TGTGCCAGCAGCGTAGAGGTAGGGGGCACAGATACGCAGTATTTT.

The rearrangement links TRBV7-9 to TRBJ2-1; D unresolved. V was trimmed by 3 bases and J by 5 bases, leaving 17 bases between them. This CDR3 is 16 amino acids long. CDR1 is SEHNR, CDR2 FQNEAQ, per germline (reference sequence). CDR3 sequence: CASSFGDRSANNEQFF. The CDR3 region has the DNA TGTGCCAGCAGCTTCGGAGATCGGTCTGCCAACAATGAGCAGTTCTTC.

The chain couples TRBV28 to TRBJ2-7; D possibly corresponds to TRBD2 (6 bases). Germline CDR1 MDHEN, CDR2 SYDVKM. This CDR3 comprises 11 residues. V was trimmed by 5 bases and J by 11 bases, leaving 13 bases between them. CDR3 residues: CASSLRGTKYF. CDR3 coding DNA: TGTGCCAGCAGTCTACGGGGGACCAAGTACTTC.

This clone turned up a few times. The CDR3 spells CASSLGGDTEAFF. In DNA form, the CDR3 reads TGTGCCAGCAGCTTAGGGGGAGACACTGAAGCTTTCTTT. The chain couples TRBV7-2 to TRBJ1-1; no clear D gene. V was cut by 1 base and J by 3 bases, with 6 bases left in between. This CDR3 contains 13 residues. Germline loops: CDR1 SGHTA, CDR2 FQGNSA. The variable domain in full, completed from reference TRBV7-2 and TRBJ1-1, reads GAGVSQSPSNKVTEKGKDVELRCDPISGHTALYWYRQSLGQGLEFLIYFQGNSAPDKSGLPSDRFSAERTGGSVSTLTIQRTQQEDSAVYLCASSLGGDTEAFFGQGTRLTVV.

A few counts support this clone. The chain couples TRBV7-9 to TRBJ2-7; weak D call: TRBD1 (6 bases). This CDR3 region has 14 residues. Germline lookup yields CDR1 SEHNR and CDR2 FQNEAQ (reference sequence). The V and J ends lost 5 bases and 3 bases respectively, with 14 bases between them. In DNA form, the CDR3 reads TGTGCCAGCAGCCTTTACAGGGCCAACTACGAGCAGTACTTC. Amino acid sequence: CASSLYRANYEQYF.

The chain employs TRBV6-1 and TRBJ2-3; 10 bases map to TRBD1. Germline V lookup: CDR1 MNHNS, CDR2 SASEGT. The CDR3 runs to 14 residues. The J segment lost 4 bases and the V segment lost 7 bases, leaving 5 bases of the junction unmatched. CDR3: CASKPGQGSDTQYF. In nucleotides, the CDR3 is TGTGCCAGCAAACCGGGACAGGGGTCAGATACGCAGTATTTT.

This clone was seen a few times. The gene calls are TRBV4-3 and TRBJ1-1; tentatively, D is TRBD1 (6 bases). Trimming pared 1 base from V and 4 bases from J, leaving 16 bases between. Germline V gives CDR1 LGHNA, CDR2 YSLEER. The CDR3 is 16 amino acids. In DNA form, the CDR3 reads TGCGCCAGCAGCCAAGGTGGGGTGGCCAGGGGCACTGAAGCTTTCTTT. This translates into CASSQGGVARGTEAFF.